Listed here are 21 T cell receptor beta chains from one sample, sequenced in a study of CD8 T cells in ankylosing spondylitis. TCRdb ran MiXCR on the 5' RACE reads and lists one entry per CDR3 protein. The sample includes roughly 260,000 distinct CDR3 sequences, 20% of them seen just once. Sequenced: blood, either unsorted or a sorted T cell fraction (not recorded which). The receptor source for this set is a male donor with ankylosing spondylitis or in good health (not recorded which).

This clonotype was found a few times. The genes are TRBV5-1 and TRBJ2-7; TRBD1 is a possible D gene (5 bases). The V end lost 0 bases, the J end lost 2 bases, and 6 bases lay between the germline ends. Germline CDR1 and CDR2: SGHRS and YFSETQ. The CDR3 runs to 13 residues. The CDR3 sequence: CASSLEQAYEQYV. The CDR3 nucleotides are TGCGCCAGCAGCTTGGAACAGGCCTACGAGCAGTACGTC.

This clonotype was counted only a few times. This chain connects TRBV20-1 to TRBJ2-2; no clear D gene. Looked up from germline, CDR1 is DFQATT and CDR2 is SNEGSKA (reference sequence). V lost 6 bases and J 8 bases, leaving 22 bases between the germline ends. There are 15 residues in the CDR3. Written as DNA, the CDR3 is TGCAGTGCCGAACGTGAGACGCGCCGTTTTGGGGAGCTGTTTTTT. It yields the protein CSAERETRRFGELFF.

This clonotype was counted once. The chain carries TRBV10-3 and TRBJ1-2; D is unclear. V gave up 0 bases and J gave up 3 bases, with 8 bases separating them. This CDR3 contains 14 residues. Germline assignment: CDR1 ENHRY and CDR2 SYGVKD. This CDR3 is CAISESGAYYGYTF. The CDR3 DNA reads TGTGCCATCAGTGAGTCGGGAGCCTACTATGGCTACACCTTC.

This clonotype was picked up a small number of times. The rearrangement joins TRBV20-1 to TRBJ2-2, with D tentatively TRBD2 (6 bases). The CDR3 has 15 amino acids. V lost 6 bases and J 3 bases, leaving 17 bases between the germline ends. CDR1 and CDR2 (germline): DFQATT, SNEGSKA (reference sequence). For the CDR3, the DNA is TGCAGTGCCCGAAGAAGGGACTTCCACACCGGGGAGCTGTTTTTT. This sequence encodes CSARRRDFHTGELFF.

This clonotype has only one observation. V and J are TRBV20-1 and TRBJ2-1, with TRBD2 as a possible D gene (6 bases). Germline V CDR1 and CDR2: DFQATT, SNEGSKA (reference sequence). Deletions cut 0 bases from V and 5 bases from J, with 14 bases between. The CDR3 contains 15 residues. In DNA form, the CDR3 reads TGCAGTGCTAGAGATCCTAGCGCCGGGGACAATGAGCAGTTCTTC. Translating it yields CSARDPSAGDNEQFF.

Comments on this clonotype: This may be a read error: a much more frequent sequence differs by one nucleotide. The V call is TRBV5-6, the J call TRBJ2-7; no firm D call. The CDR3 has 13 amino acids. Germline values: CDR1 SGHDT, CDR2 YYEEEE. The chain's CDR3 is CDSSFSISYEQYV. For the CDR3, the DNA is TGTGACAGCAGCTTCTCCATTTCCTACGAGCAGTACGTC.

This clonotype has more than one count but fewer than ten. V is TRBV12-3 or TRBV12-4 and J is TRBJ1-1, with TRBD1 matching over 10 bases. This CDR3 is built from 16 residues. Trimming removed 5 bases from V and 0 bases from J; junction bases left unmatched: 6. The CDR3 nucleotides read TGTGCCAGCAGTGCGGACAGGGGGGGCGTGAACACTGAAGCTTTCTTT. It encodes CASSADRGGVNTEAFF.

This clonotype has a handful of counts. This chain connects TRBV29-1 to TRBJ1-3; TRBD1 matches at 7 bases. Germline CDR1 is SQVTM and CDR2 is ANQGSEA. J gave up 3 bases and V 7 bases, and 6 bases lay outside the gene matches. This CDR3 region has 13 residues. CDR3 amino acids: CSAKTGLGNTIYF. The DNA for the CDR3 is TGCAGCGCCAAGACAGGGCTTGGAAACACCATATATTTT.

The chain employs TRBV15 and TRBJ2-1, with D possibly being TRBD2 (5 bases). Trimming pared 1 base from V and 7 bases from J, leaving 11 bases between. From germline, CDR1 is LNHNV and CDR2 YYDKDF (reference sequence). The CDR3 is made up of 14 amino acids. CDR3 sequence (DNA): TGTGCCACCAGCAGAGGCCGGGGATGGAATGAGCAGTTCTTC. It specifies CATSRGRGWNEQFF.

This clonotype has a handful of counts. V gene TRBV18 combines with J gene TRBJ2-3, with a weak D call TRBD1 (6 bases). The germline gives CDR1 KGHSH, CDR2 LQKENI. This CDR3 spans 15 amino acids. Trimming removed 4 bases from V and 0 bases from J, with 11 bases in between. CDR3 residues: CASSQQGSSTDTQYF. Here the CDR3 DNA reads TGTGCCAGCTCACAACAGGGATCTAGCACAGATACGCAGTATTTT. The variable domain in full, with the rest retrieved from reference TRBV18 and TRBJ2-3, is NAGVMQNPRHLVRRRGQEARLRCSPMKGHSHVYWYRQLPEEGLKFMVYLQKENIIDESGMPKERFSAEFPKEGPSILRIQQVVRGDSAAYFCASSQQGSSTDTQYFGPGTRLTVL.

This chain uses TRBV12-3 or TRBV12-4 with TRBJ1-3; D is undetermined. V was trimmed by 6 bases and J by 0 bases, leaving 6 bases between them. CDR3 length: 13 amino acids. In DNA form, the CDR3 reads TGTGCCAGCAGGACCATCTCTGGAAACACCATATATTTT. Protein product: CASRTISGNTIYF.

This clonotype came up many times. J is TRBJ1-1 and V is TRBV12-3 or TRBV12-4, with a possible D match to TRBD1 (6 bases). The CDR3 is 15 residues long. Trimming stripped 6 bases from V and 3 bases from J, with 17 bases between. The CDR3: CASRQQMGAHTEAFF. The CDR3 DNA follows: TGTGCCAGCAGACAACAAATGGGGGCTCACACTGAAGCTTTCTTT.

The chain employs TRBV11-2 and TRBJ2-3; possible D gene TRBD2, 6 bases. Trimming stripped 3 bases from V and 3 bases from J, with 16 bases between. This CDR3 has 16 amino acids. Germline V lookup: CDR1 SGHAT, CDR2 FQNNGV. The CDR3 loop reads CASSLVWGEVTDTQYF. Here the CDR3 DNA reads TGTGCCAGCAGCTTGGTGTGGGGGGAGGTTACAGATACGCAGTATTTT.

This clonotype was observed a handful of times. The chain's CDR3 is CASSLGGRTDTQYF. The CDR3 coding sequence is TGTGCCAGCAGTTTAGGGGGTAGGACAGATACGCAGTATTTT. V and J are TRBV12-3 or TRBV12-4 and TRBJ2-3; no clear D. The CDR3 runs to 14 residues. V was cut by 1 base and J by 3 bases, with 8 bases left in between.

This clonotype has more than one count but fewer than ten. The gene calls are TRBV7-3 and TRBJ1-1; no definite D call. Trimming removed 3 bases from V and 3 bases from J, with 8 bases in between. This CDR3 has 13 amino acids. CDR1 is SGHTA and CDR2 is FQGTGA in the germline V gene. The CDR3 DNA is TGTGCCAGCAGCTTGCAGATTTACACTGAAGCTTTCTTT. As protein: CASSLQIYTEAFF.

The chain recombines TRBV20-1 with TRBJ2-2; the D gene could be TRBD1 or TRBD2 (5 bases each). The CDR3 length is 13 residues. Germline lookup yields CDR1 DFQATT and CDR2 SNEGSKA (reference sequence). The CDR3 here is CSLPGRGTGELFF. In DNA form, the CDR3 reads TGCAGCCTCCCGGGACGGGGCACCGGGGAGCTGTTTTTT.

J is TRBJ1-5 and V is TRBV19, with a possible D match to TRBD1 (6 bases). Germline CDR1 is LNHDA and CDR2 is SQIVND (reference sequence). The V gene lost 7 bases and the J gene lost 0 bases, with 10 bases spanning the gap. The CDR3 totals 14 residues. The CDR3 reads CASMGTHSNQPQHF. DNA for the CDR3: TGTGCCAGTATGGGGACACATAGCAATCAGCCCCAGCATTTT. The variable domain in full, completed from reference TRBV19 and TRBJ1-5, reads DGGITQSPKYLFRKEGQNVTLSCEQNLNHDAMYWYRQDPGQGLRLIYYSQIVNDFQKGDIAEGYSVSREKKESFPLTVTSAQKNPTAFYLCASMGTHSNQPQHFGDGTRLSIL.

This clonotype turned up a few times. This rearrangement joins TRBV29-1 to TRBJ2-1, with D uncertain. The length of the CDR3 is 13 residues. Trimming removed 5 bases from V and 7 bases from J, with 15 bases in between. Looked up from germline, CDR1 is SQVTM and CDR2 is ANQGSEA. The CDR3 is CSVTIRFRNEQFF. CDR3 nucleotides: TGCAGCGTTACAATACGATTTAGGAATGAGCAGTTCTTC.

This clonotype was observed a handful of times. The chain recombines TRBV3-1 with TRBJ1-4; 8 bases are shared with TRBD1. The length of the CDR3 is 15 residues. Trimming took 4 bases from V and 4 from J; bases not matched to a gene: 5. Germline CDR1 reads LGHDT; CDR2 reads YNNKEL (reference sequence). As DNA, the CDR3 is TGTGCCAGCAGCCCCCCGGGACAGGATAATGAAAAACTGTTTTTT. Translating it yields CASSPPGQDNEKLFF.

The CDR3 region is CASSSAGDWTDTQYF. CDR3 DNA: TGTGCCAGCAGCTCCGCGGGAGATTGGACAGATACGCAGTATTTT. This chain connects TRBV5-4 to TRBJ2-3; 7 positions agree with TRBD2. This CDR3 has 15 residues. The J segment lost 3 bases and the V segment lost 3 bases, leaving 7 bases of the junction unmatched. Germline V gene sequence: CDR1 SGHNT, CDR2 YYREEE (reference sequence).

The V gene is TRBV6-5, the J gene TRBJ2-5, with a weak D call TRBD1 (6 bases). V lost 4 bases, J lost 2 bases, and 14 bases lay in between. The CDR3 totals 15 residues. The germline CDR1 and CDR2 sequences are MNHEY and SVGAGI. The CDR3 coding sequence is TGTGCCAGCAGTTCGGTTGGCAGGGGACAAGAGACCCAGTACTTC. Translating it yields CASSSVGRGQETQYF.